The 6 T cell receptor beta chains reported below all come from one sample, sequenced in a study of T cells after posttransplantation cyclophosphamide. Sampled 1 year posttransplant, controls received myeloablative marrow transplants, methotrexate and a calcineurin inhibitor. This table comes from immunoSEQ multiplex PCR, and its TCRdb copy is limited to in-frame clones, with some not included. The sample includes about 3,700 clones, more than 70% seen only once; the top ten take approximately 55%. The starting material was PBMCs, obtained after allogeneic stem cell transplant with calcineurin inhibitor and methotrexate. Source of these receptors: a female patient in her fifties or sixties who received an allogeneic stem cell transplant from an unrelated donor, was CMV-positive, and had acute and chronic GVHD. A subset of T cells may come from the graft donor.

The chain links TRBV6-1 to TRBJ2-2; the D is unclear. V lost 6 bases, J lost 10 bases, and 15 bases lay in between. Looked up from germline, CDR1 is MNHNS and CDR2 is SASEGT. CDR3 size: 13 residues. CDR3 nucleotides: TGTGCCAGCAGCGCCTTTACAGTCGCGGAGCTGTTTTTT. Protein: CASSAFTVAELFF.

This clone has only one observation. The chain recombines TRBV19 with TRBJ2-2; TRBD1 aligns across 8 bases. The CDR3 covers 16 residues. Germline-derived CDR1 and CDR2 are LNHDA and SQIVND (reference sequence). Losses at the gene ends were 10 bases for V and 1 base for J; bases not matched to a gene: 11. CDR3 region: CATKDRGGRNTGELFF. CDR3 bases: TGTGCCACGAAAGACAGGGGAGGAAGGAACACCGGGGAGCTGTTTTTT.

The CDR3 spells CAWSWGTGGSNQPQHF. DNA for the CDR3: TGTGCCTGGAGTTGGGGGACAGGTGGTAGCAATCAGCCCCAGCATTTT. The chain links TRBV30 to TRBJ1-5; TRBD1 matches 8 bases. The V gene end was trimmed by 2 bases and the J gene end by 0 bases; junction bases not matched to a gene: 6. This CDR3 spans 16 amino acids. Germline loops: CDR1 GTSNPN, CDR2 SVGIG (reference sequence).

J is TRBJ2-5 and V is TRBV2, with 11 bases that match TRBD2. This CDR3 has 16 amino acids. Germline CDR1 is SNHLY and CDR2 is FYNNEI. Germline trimming cut 1 base from V and 4 bases from J; bases unmatched to any gene: 5. The CDR3 reads CASSEVAGGPVETQYF. The CDR3 DNA sequence: TGTGCCAGCAGTGAAGTAGCGGGGGGGCCGGTAGAGACCCAGTACTTC.

The chain has TRBV9 and TRBJ1-4, with 9 bases fitting TRBD1. This CDR3 region has 17 residues. V lost 4 bases to trimming and J lost 7 bases; unmatched junction nucleotides: 14. Germline V lookup: CDR1 SGDLS, CDR2 YYNGEE. CDR3 sequence (DNA): TGTGCCAGCAGCCAAAGAAAGGACAGGGGCGGGAGTGAAAAACTGTTTTTT. It is translated as CASSQRKDRGGSEKLFF.

J is TRBJ2-5 and V is TRBV7-2, with 9 bases identical to TRBD2. Trimming removed 4 bases from V and 4 bases from J; junction bases left unmatched: 7. CDR1 is SGHTA and CDR2 is FQGNSA in the germline V gene. The CDR3 spans 15 residues. The CDR3 is CASSSSRGGSETQYF. The CDR3 DNA follows: TGTGCCAGCAGCTCCTCGCGGGGGGGCTCAGAGACCCAGTACTTC.